These 27 T cell receptor beta chains were all obtained from the same sample, sequenced in a study of T cell clonotyping in hematopoietic cell transplantation. Noted time point: recipient sample about 28 days before transplant, after cytoreduction. Using immunoSEQ multiplex PCR, the repertoire was profiled, and TCRdb retains in-frame clones only, with some absent. The repertoire consists of roughly 48,000 clones, with around 80% occurring once and the leading ten covering roughly 5.7%. The sequencing used peripheral blood mononuclear cells, collected before stem cell transplant. These receptors were obtained from a man between 60 and 75 years old with myelodysplastic syndrome. Some clones in this sample may be carry-over from other donors' samples.

V and J are TRBV6-5 and TRBJ1-2; weak D call: TRBD1 (6 bases). Trimming pared 2 bases from V and 1 base from J, leaving 11 bases between. In germline, CDR1 is MNHEY, CDR2 SVGAGI. The CDR3 spans 15 residues. CDR3 loop: CASSYNDRFNYGYTF. The CDR3 bases are TGTGCCAGCAGTTACAACGACAGGTTTAACTATGGCTACACCTTC.

The chain links TRBV5-1 to TRBJ1-2; TRBD1 matches 8 bases. The germline gives CDR1 SGHRS, CDR2 YFSETQ. V lost 4 bases, J lost 8 bases, and 7 bases stayed unmatched. The CDR3 is 13 residues long. CDR3 residues: CASSLGQVEGYTF. CDR3 nucleotide sequence: TGCGCCAGCAGCCTGGGACAGGTCGAGGGCTACACCTTC.

This chain links TRBV29-1 with TRBJ1-1; 9 bases agree with TRBD1. CDR1 SQVTM and CDR2 ANQGSEA come from the germline V gene. There are 15 residues in the CDR3. The ends lost 7 bases at V and 3 bases at J; junction bases unmatched: 12. This CDR3 is CSAGASQGAHTEAFF. CDR3 DNA sequence: TGCAGCGCCGGGGCCTCACAGGGGGCGCACACTGAAGCTTTCTTT.

This chain uses TRBV6-5 with TRBJ1-6; D not certain. CDR1 and CDR2 from the germline V gene are MNHEY and SVGAGI. The ends were cut back, 6 bases at V and 8 bases at J, with 14 bases in the middle. This CDR3 is 14 amino acids long. The CDR3 DNA follows: TGTGCCAGCAGCCCCTCGAGAAGGGATTCACCCCTCCACTTT. Its protein is CASSPSRRDSPLHF.

V usage is TRBV7-9 and J usage is TRBJ1-1; D call uncertain. V shed 2 bases and J shed 6 bases, with 4 bases lying between them. CDR1 SEHNR and CDR2 FQNEAQ come from the germline V gene (reference sequence). This CDR3 is 11 amino acids long. CDR3 coding DNA: TGTGCCAGCAGCTTAAACGCTGAAGCTTTCTTT. Protein sequence: CASSLNAEAFF.

This sequence joins TRBV28 and TRBJ1-4; D possibly corresponds to TRBD1 (6 bases). Germline V gives CDR1 MDHEN, CDR2 SYDVKM. The ends were cut back, 6 bases at V and 8 bases at J, with 16 bases in the middle. The CDR3 length is 14 residues. The CDR3 loop is CASSQSGGREKLFF. In DNA form, the CDR3 reads TGTGCCAGCAGCCAGTCGGGGGGCAGGGAAAAACTGTTTTTT. Full variable domain (missing parts from reference TRBV28 and TRBJ1-4): DVKVTQSSRYLVKRTGEKVFLECVQDMDHENMFWYRQDPGLGLRLIYFSYDVKMKEKGDIPEGYSVSREKKERFSLILESASTNQTSMYLCASSQSGGREKLFFGSGTQLSVL.

This sequence joins TRBV7-9 and TRBJ1-3, with D perhaps TRBD1 (5 bases). The CDR3 covers 15 residues. CDR1 and CDR2 (germline): SEHNR, FQNEAQ (reference sequence). Trimming stripped 1 base from V and 3 bases from J, with 10 bases between. The CDR3 spells CASSLDGGSGNTIYF. The CDR3 DNA sequence: TGTGCCAGCAGCTTAGATGGGGGGAGTGGAAACACCATATATTTT.

The table lists this clone with a few counts. This chain links TRBV30 with TRBJ2-7; no clear D. V lost 1 base and J lost 6, with 10 bases in between. This CDR3 contains 12 residues. Per germline, CDR1 GTSNPN and CDR2 SVGIG (reference sequence). The DNA for the CDR3 is TGTGCCTGGAGTGCACCGCGTACCGAGCAGTACTTC. Amino acid sequence: CAWSAPRTEQYF.

The chain has TRBV6-5 and TRBJ2-2; 11 bases are a match to TRBD2. This CDR3 contains 16 residues. The germline CDR1 and CDR2 sequences are MNHEY and SVGAGI. Trimming took 0 bases from V and 4 from J; bases not matched to a gene: 1. The CDR3 here is CASSYSSGGATGELFF. The CDR3 bases are TGTGCCAGCAGTTACTCTAGCGGGGGGGCCACCGGGGAGCTGTTTTTT.

The chain carries TRBV15 and TRBJ1-3, with a possible D match to TRBD1 (6 bases). The germline CDR1 and CDR2 sequences are LNHNV and YYDKDF (reference sequence). The CDR3 spans 17 residues. The ends were cut back, 0 bases at V and 2 bases at J, with 14 bases in the middle. This chain's CDR3 is CATSREEFRTAGNTIYF. The DNA for the CDR3 is TGTGCCACCAGCAGAGAGGAATTTCGGACAGCTGGAAACACCATATATTTT.

The chain carries TRBV10-3 and TRBJ2-2; TRBD1 agrees at 9 bases. Germline CDR1 ENHRY, CDR2 SYGVKD. The trim removed 9 bases at V and 5 bases at J, leaving 7 bases unmatched. CDR3 size: 14 residues. DNA of the CDR3: TGTGCCATAACAGGGGGCGCAGGAACCGGGGAGCTGTTTTTT. This codes for CAITGGAGTGELFF.

This clone has a handful of counts. This sequence joins TRBV5-5 and TRBJ1-4, with D unclear. Germline-derived CDR1 and CDR2 are SGHKS and YYEKEE (reference sequence). V was shortened by 0 bases and J by 13 bases, with 7 bases between the two germline ends. The CDR3 contains 11 residues. CDR3 sequence reads: CASSLGSRLFF. CDR3 DNA sequence: TGTGCCAGCAGCTTGGGAAGTAGACTGTTTTTT.

The CDR3 DNA reads as TGTGCCAGCAGAGGGACAGGGTCTGGAAACACCATATATTTT. Translated: CASRGTGSGNTIYF. The chain combines TRBV9 with TRBJ1-3, with 9 bases lining up with TRBD1. Germline V CDR1 and CDR2: SGDLS, YYNGEE. There are 14 residues in the CDR3. J gave up 1 base and V 5 bases, and 1 base lay outside the gene matches.

The V and J genes are TRBV25-1 and TRBJ2-3; 11 bases line up with TRBD2. The J segment lost 5 bases and the V segment lost 4 bases, leaving 11 bases of the junction unmatched. The CDR3 consists of 17 residues. Germline lookup yields CDR1 MGHDK and CDR2 SYGVNS. DNA for the CDR3: TGTGCCAGCAGTGCCCACACCGTAGCGGGGGGGCGAGATACGCAGTATTTT. Translating gives CASSAHTVAGGRDTQYF.

This sequence joins TRBV5-1 and TRBJ2-2; D gene ambiguous. Per the germline V gene, CDR1 is SGHRS and CDR2 is YFSETQ. The CDR3 runs to 16 residues. Between the trimmed V and J ends, which lost 0 bases and 6 bases, there was a span of 15 bases. CDR3: CASSLANGIGAGELFF. CDR3 in DNA: TGCGCCAGCAGCTTGGCTAATGGTATCGGAGCCGGGGAGCTGTTTTTT.

The rearrangement links TRBV28 to TRBJ2-7; possible D gene TRBD1, 6 bases. The germline CDR1 and CDR2 sequences are MDHEN and SYDVKM. The CDR3 consists of 12 residues. The ends were cut back, 2 bases at V and 9 bases at J, with 11 bases in the middle. The CDR3 sequence: CASSLEIGGQYF. In nucleotides, the CDR3 is TGTGCCAGCAGTTTAGAGATAGGGGGGCAGTACTTC.

This clone has just a few counts. The rearrangement joins TRBV2 to TRBJ2-2; D ambiguous. Germline V lookup: CDR1 SNHLY, CDR2 FYNNEI. The CDR3 runs 16 residues. The V gene lost 2 bases and the J gene lost 2 bases, with 12 bases spanning the gap. For the CDR3, the DNA is TGTGCCAGCAGTGAAAGGGCCCCCTTTAACACCGGGGAGCTGTTTTTT. It is translated as CASSERAPFNTGELFF.

This clone has only a few counts. The rearrangement joins TRBV5-1 to TRBJ1-5; maybe TRBD1 (5 bases). Per the germline V gene, CDR1 is SGHRS and CDR2 is YFSETQ. With 2 bases removed from V and 0 bases from J, the gap between germline ends came to 9 bases. The CDR3 loop spans 15 amino acids. Here the CDR3 DNA reads TGCGCCAGCAGCTTAGAGGGGTATAGCAATCAGCCCCAGCATTTT. Protein: CASSLEGYSNQPQHF.

The chain employs TRBV9 and TRBJ2-5, with D perhaps matching TRBD1 (6 bases). The V end lost 2 bases, the J end lost 1 base, and 6 bases lay between the germline ends. Germline CDR1 is SGDLS and CDR2 is YYNGEE. The CDR3 contains 13 residues. The CDR3, as DNA: TGTGCCAGCAGCGTGGACAGCCAAGAGACCCAGTACTTC. This sequence encodes CASSVDSQETQYF.

The V call is TRBV7-2, the J call TRBJ2-1; D is ambiguous. Deletions cut 2 bases from V and 8 bases from J, with 10 bases between. The CDR3 has 13 amino acids. The germline gives CDR1 SGHTA, CDR2 FQGNSA. The chain's CDR3 is CASSLYRQYEQFF. The CDR3 DNA is TGTGCCAGCAGCTTATATCGGCAGTATGAGCAGTTCTTC.

The rearrangement links TRBV2 to TRBJ2-3; TRBD2 aligns across 12 bases. The CDR3 consists of 16 residues. Germline V gene sequence: CDR1 SNHLY, CDR2 FYNNEI. The ends lost 5 bases at V and 2 bases at J; junction bases unmatched: 5. CDR3 DNA: TGTGCCAGCAGTCCCGGACTAGCGGGGACCACAGATACGCAGTATTTT. It codes for CASSPGLAGTTDTQYF.

J is TRBJ2-1 and V is TRBV7-3; D is unresolved. Germline CDR1 and CDR2: SGHTA and FQGTGA. CDR3 length: 13 residues. The V end was cut by 4 bases, the J end by 10 bases, with 14 bases between. CDR3: CASSSGPVSEQFF. DNA of the CDR3: TGTGCCAGCAGCTCCGGACCTGTGTCCGAGCAGTTCTTC.

The V gene is TRBV7-2, the J gene TRBJ1-2; 8 nucleotides align to TRBD1. This CDR3 has 14 residues. CDR1 and CDR2 (germline): SGHTA, FQGNSA. Trimming removed 5 bases from V and 6 bases from J; junction bases left unmatched: 8. The CDR3 bases are TGTGCCAGCAGCCCCTCGGACAGGGTGAATGGCTACACCTTC. Its protein is CASSPSDRVNGYTF.

The chain joins TRBV18 to TRBJ1-1, with TRBD1 matching over 7 bases. Germline assignment: CDR1 KGHSH and CDR2 LQKENI. J gave up 3 bases and V 2 bases, and 6 bases lay outside the gene matches. This CDR3 comprises 15 residues. As DNA, the CDR3 is TGTGCCAGCTCACCAGTCGTTAGGGGGCACACTGAAGCTTTCTTT. It is translated as CASSPVVRGHTEAFF.

V usage is TRBV5-1 and J usage is TRBJ2-5; possibly TRBD2 for D (7 bases). Germline CDR1 is SGHRS and CDR2 is YFSETQ. This CDR3 contains 16 residues. The V gene lost 2 bases and the J gene lost 7 bases, with 21 bases spanning the gap. As DNA, the CDR3 is TGCGCCAGCAGCTTCGGCGGGGGCCCCGACAGAGGGACCCAGTACTTC. This gives the protein CASSFGGGPDRGTQYF.

The rearrangement joins TRBV7-2 to TRBJ2-7; the D gene is possibly TRBD1 (5 bases). CDR3 size: 14 residues. V lost 1 base and J lost 11, with 18 bases in between. Per germline, CDR1 SGHTA and CDR2 FQGNSA. CDR3 sequence (DNA): TGTGCCAGCAGCTTAGGGGGCGACCTTATTGGGGAGTACTTC. It codes for CASSLGGDLIGEYF.

The rearrangement uses TRBV5-6 and TRBJ2-3; the match to TRBD2 covers 11 bases. The germline CDR1 and CDR2 sequences are SGHDT and YYEEEE. This CDR3 comprises 16 residues. Trimming at V came to 0 bases and at J to 4 bases, leaving 4 bases not matched to a gene. In nucleotides, the CDR3 is TGTGCCAGCAGCTTGGCGCTAGCGGGGGGCGCAGATACGCAGTATTTT. This gives the protein CASSLALAGGADTQYF.